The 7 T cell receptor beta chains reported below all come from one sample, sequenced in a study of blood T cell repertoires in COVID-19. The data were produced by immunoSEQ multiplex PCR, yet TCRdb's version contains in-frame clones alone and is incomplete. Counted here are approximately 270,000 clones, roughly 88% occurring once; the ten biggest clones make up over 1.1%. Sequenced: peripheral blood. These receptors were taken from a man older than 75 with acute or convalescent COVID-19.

In nucleotides, the CDR3 is TGTGCCAGTAGTAACGCCGGGACTAGCGATTCCAAGGAGCAGTTCTTC. Translation: CASSNAGTSDSKEQFF. The chain links TRBV19 to TRBJ2-1, with TRBD2 matching over 10 bases. V was pared by 4 bases and J by 10 bases, with 13 bases of the junction left unmatched. CDR1 and CDR2 from the germline V gene are LNHDA and SQIVND (reference sequence). This CDR3 comprises 16 residues. The whole variable domain, remainder taken from reference TRBV19 and TRBJ2-1, is DGGITQSPKYLFRKEGQNVTLSCEQNLNHDAMYWYRQDPGQGLRLIYYSQIVNDFQKGDIAEGYSVSREKKESFPLTVTSAQKNPTAFYLCASSNAGTSDSKEQFFGPGTRLTVL.

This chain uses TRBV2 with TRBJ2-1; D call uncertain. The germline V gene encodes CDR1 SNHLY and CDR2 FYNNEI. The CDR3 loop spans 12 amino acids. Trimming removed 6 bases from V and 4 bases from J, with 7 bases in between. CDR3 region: CASSRQYNEQFF. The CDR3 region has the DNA TGTGCCAGCAGCCGTCAGTACAATGAGCAGTTCTTC. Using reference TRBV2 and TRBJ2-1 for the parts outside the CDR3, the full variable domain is EPEVTQTPSHQVTQMGQEVILRCVPISNHLYFYWYRQILGQKVEFLVSFYNNEISEKSEIFDDQFSVERPDGSNFTLKIRSTKLEDSAMYFCASSRQYNEQFFGPGTRLTVL.

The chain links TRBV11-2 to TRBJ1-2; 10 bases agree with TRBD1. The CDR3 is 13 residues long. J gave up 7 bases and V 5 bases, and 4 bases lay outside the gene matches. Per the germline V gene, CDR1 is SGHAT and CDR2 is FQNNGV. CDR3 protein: CASSADRGGGYTF. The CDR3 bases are TGTGCCAGCAGCGCGGACAGGGGGGGTGGCTACACCTTC. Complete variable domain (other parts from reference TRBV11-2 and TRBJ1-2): EAGVAQSPRYKIIEKRQSVAFWCNPISGHATLYWYQQILGQGPKLLIQFQNNGVVDDSQLPKDRFSAERLKGVDSTLKIQPAKLEDSAVYLCASSADRGGGYTFGSGTRLTVV.

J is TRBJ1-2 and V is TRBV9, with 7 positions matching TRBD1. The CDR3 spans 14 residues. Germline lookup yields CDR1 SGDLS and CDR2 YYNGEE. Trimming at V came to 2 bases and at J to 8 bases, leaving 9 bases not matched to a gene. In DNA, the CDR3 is TGTGCCAGCAGCGTGAAGGCAGGGGGTGGCGGCTACACCTTC. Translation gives CASSVKAGGGGYTF.

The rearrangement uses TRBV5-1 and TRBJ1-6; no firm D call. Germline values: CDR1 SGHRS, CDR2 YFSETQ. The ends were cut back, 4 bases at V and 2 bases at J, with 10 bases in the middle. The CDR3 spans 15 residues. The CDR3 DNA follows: TGCGCCAGCAGCAAGGACTCGGCCTATAATTCACCCCTCCACTTT. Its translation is CASSKDSAYNSPLHF.

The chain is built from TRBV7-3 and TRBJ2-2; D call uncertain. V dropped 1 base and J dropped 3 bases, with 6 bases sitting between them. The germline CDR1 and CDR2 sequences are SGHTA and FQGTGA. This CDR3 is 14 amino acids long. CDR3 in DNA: TGTGCCAGCAGCTTAATTCCGGACACCGGGGAGCTGTTTTTT. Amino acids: CASSLIPDTGELFF.

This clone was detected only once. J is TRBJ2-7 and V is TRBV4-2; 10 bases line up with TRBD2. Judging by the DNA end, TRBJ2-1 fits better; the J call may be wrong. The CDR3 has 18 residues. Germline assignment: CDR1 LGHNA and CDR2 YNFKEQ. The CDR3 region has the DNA TGTGCCAGCAGCCAAGATGGGGGTAGCGGGAGGTCCTACAATGAGCAGTTCTTC. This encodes CASSQDGGSGRSYNEQFF.